The 13 T cell receptor beta chains presented below share a single source sample, sequenced in a study of T cells in localized non-small cell lung cancer. Here immunoSEQ multiplex PCR was the method, and the copy in TCRdb shows in-frame clones only, minus some. The sample has roughly 84,000 clones, more than 75% seen once. This specimen consisted of peripheral blood, obtained before any cancer treatment. These receptors were obtained from a woman aged 40-69 years with stage I squamous cell lung carcinoma.

The rearrangement uses TRBV9 and TRBJ2-5, with D uncertain. The germline V and J ends were trimmed by 0 bases and 4 bases, with 16 bases remaining between them. The germline V gene has CDR1 SGDLS and CDR2 YYNGEE. The length of the CDR3 is 16 residues. CDR3 protein: CASSVGLSQSRETQYF. In DNA form, the CDR3 reads TGTGCCAGCAGCGTAGGGCTCTCCCAATCAAGAGAGACCCAGTACTTC.

The chain employs TRBV7-6 and TRBJ2-3; unclear D gene. In germline, CDR1 is SGHVS, CDR2 FNYEAQ. This CDR3 region has 15 residues. The germline V and J ends were trimmed by 0 bases and 0 bases, with 7 bases remaining between them. The CDR3 spells CASSLADASTDTQYF. CDR3 DNA: TGTGCCAGCAGCTTAGCGGACGCTAGCACAGATACGCAGTATTTT. The full variable domain, in which reference TRBV7-6 and TRBJ2-3 provide the parts outside the CDR3, is GAGVSQSPRYKVTKRGQDVALRCDPISGHVSLYWYRQALGQGPEFLTYFNYEAQQDKSGLPNDRFSAERPEGSISTLTIQRTEQRDSAMYRCASSLADASTDTQYFGPGTRLTVL.

In its sample, this clone was seen a few times. This chain connects TRBV21-1 to TRBJ1-4. TRBV21-1 is labeled a pseudogene. The CDR3 has 15 residues. The CDR3 DNA follows: TGTGCCAGCAGCAAAGTATGCAGGGACTACGGAAAACTGTTTTTT. Amino acids: CASSKVCRDYGKLFF.

J is TRBJ1-4 and V is TRBV5-4; 7 bases agree with TRBD1. Germline loops: CDR1 SGHNT, CDR2 YYREEE (reference sequence). The CDR3 length is 16 residues. Unmatched junction bases numbered 12, after V lost 3 bases and J lost 7 bases. The CDR3 protein is CASSSNSGTEIEKLFF. In DNA, the CDR3 is TGTGCCAGCAGCTCGAACTCCGGGACAGAGATTGAAAAACTGTTTTTT.

DNA for the CDR3: TGTGCCAGCAGCTTAGTGAGACAGGCCGAGCAGTACTTC. The encoded protein is CASSLVRQAEQYF. The chain carries TRBV11-2 and TRBJ2-7, with a tentative D call TRBD1 (6 bases). The CDR3 totals 13 residues. Germline V CDR1 and CDR2: SGHAT, FQNNGV. V was cut by 1 base and J by 6 bases, with 10 bases left in between.

V usage is TRBV27 and J usage is TRBJ1-6, with D unclear. V lost 5 bases and J 7 bases, leaving 9 bases between the germline ends. The CDR3 has 13 amino acids. Germline CDR1 is MNHEY and CDR2 is SMNVEV (reference sequence). DNA for the CDR3: TGTGCCAGCAGTCCTGCCCTAAATTCACCCCTCCACTTT. This translates into CASSPALNSPLHF.

The chain joins TRBV7-8 to TRBJ1-2; 11 bases are a match to TRBD1. The germline V gene has CDR1 SGHVS and CDR2 FQNEAQ. V was clipped by 1 base and J by 4 bases; unmatched bases: 2. The CDR3 sequence is 15 residues long. The CDR3 DNA follows: TGTGCCAGCAGCTTAGGGGACAGGGGGGGCTATGGCTACACCTTC. Its translation is CASSLGDRGGYGYTF.

The chain carries TRBV29-1 and TRBJ2-7; D gene ambiguous. Deletions cut 0 bases from V and 7 bases from J, with 7 bases between. Germline V lookup: CDR1 SQVTM, CDR2 ANQGSEA. The CDR3 contains 11 residues. Here the CDR3 reads CSVEEGYEQYF. In DNA form, the CDR3 reads TGCAGCGTTGAAGAAGGATATGAGCAGTACTTC.

Here the CDR3 DNA reads TGTGCCAGCAGTGAAATGAGGGTGGTGGGGGCCAACGTCCTGACTTTC. It specifies CASSEMRVVGANVLTF. The gene calls are TRBV6-1 and TRBJ2-6, with D possibly being TRBD2 (5 bases). This CDR3 has 16 amino acids. Germline CDR1 and CDR2: MNHNS and SASEGT. The V gene lost 2 bases and the J gene lost 4 bases, with 12 bases spanning the gap.

This clone was seen only once. This chain uses TRBV5-1 with TRBJ2-5; D is possibly TRBD2 (5 bases). V lost 0 bases to trimming and J lost 5 bases, with 11 bases between them. The germline V gene encodes CDR1 SGHRS and CDR2 YFSETQ. The CDR3 has 14 residues. The CDR3: CASSLGRRSETQYF. DNA of the CDR3: TGCGCCAGCAGCTTGGGGAGGCGTTCGGAGACCCAGTACTTC.

The gene calls are TRBV4-1 and TRBJ1-2; the D gene is possibly TRBD1 (5 bases). This CDR3 comprises 15 residues. Trimming left V 0 bases short and J 1 base short, with 9 bases between. CDR1 and CDR2 from the germline V gene are MGHRA and YSYEKL. The CDR3 sequence is CASSQDLTVNYGYTF. The CDR3 region has the DNA TGCGCCAGCAGCCAAGATCTGACAGTTAACTATGGCTACACCTTC.

The chain carries TRBV6-6 and TRBJ1-2; D gene uncertain. Germline V lookup: CDR1 MNHNY, CDR2 SVGAGI (reference sequence). This CDR3 region has 12 residues. Between the trimmed V and J ends, which lost 8 bases and 2 bases, there was a span of 9 bases. The CDR3 region is CASGEQNYGYTF. The DNA of the CDR3 is TGTGCCAGCGGGGAACAGAACTATGGCTACACCTTC.

This chain uses TRBV10-2 with TRBJ1-5; D gene ambiguous. This CDR3 has 13 amino acids. V was trimmed by 3 bases and J by 4 bases, leaving 7 bases between them. Germline CDR1 WSHSY, CDR2 SAAADI. The DNA for the CDR3 is TGCGCCAGCAGTGACTCAGATAATCAGCCCCAGCATTTT. This gives the protein CASSDSDNQPQHF.